A selection of T cell receptor beta chains follows, all from one sample in a study of T cell changes during pregnancy in multiple sclerosis. Using immunoSEQ multiplex PCR, the repertoire was profiled, and TCRdb retains in-frame clones only, with some absent. The sample has 50,000 to 75,000 clones; 80% to 95% are singletons. The sample here was peripheral blood, taken in the third trimester of pregnancy. Receptor source: a female donor in good health, enrolled as a control in a pregnancy study. Each CDR3 is given with its conserved first and last residue. D genes are given only for firm matches. Rows may omit the clone size; those that give it use once, few, many or a size class.

d_call	cdr3_length	j_call	clone_size	v_call	cdr3_nt	cdr3_aa
TRBD1	13	TRBJ2-3	NA	TRBV29-1	TGCAGCGCCGGGACAGGGCTTTCAGATACGCAGTATTTT	CSAGTGLSDTQYF
NA	14	TRBJ1-2	NA	TRBV5-6	TGTGCCAGCAGCCTGGACACAGGGACCTATGGCTACACCTTC	CASSLDTGTYGYTF
NA	13	TRBJ2-1	once	TRBV5-1	TGCGCCAGCAGCCCCCCGACAGACAATGAGCAGTTCTTC	CASSPPTDNEQFF
TRBD1	15	TRBJ2-5	once	TRBV7-2	TGTGCCAGCAGCCGAATGGACAGGCTCCAAGAGACCCAGTACTTC	CASSRMDRLQETQYF
TRBD1	13	TRBJ1-1	NA	TRBV5-1	TGCGCCAGCAGCCCGGCAGGGACAGCGGAAGCTTTCTTT	CASSPAGTAEAFF
TRBD1	14	TRBJ2-5	NA	TRBV2	TGTGCCAGCAGTATGGGACAGCTACAAGAGACCCAGTACTTC	CASSMGQLQETQYF
NA	16	TRBJ2-2	NA	TRBV6-5	TGTGCCAGCAGTTACTCGGGGCCCCTCGTTGACGGGGAGCTGTTTTTT	CASSYSGPLVDGELFF
TRBD1	11	TRBJ1-2	NA	TRBV29-1	TGCAGCGTTGGCGGACAGGGGGGCCACACCTTC	CSVGGQGGHTF
NA	14	TRBJ2-2	NA	TRBV11-3	TGTGCCAGCAGCCAACAGGGGAACACCGGGGAGCTGTTTTTT	CASSQQGNTGELFF
NA	14	TRBJ2-5	NA	TRBV19	TGTGCCACGTCCGGTGGAGCGGGCCAAGAGACCCAGTACTTC	CATSGGAGQETQYF
TRBD2	15	TRBJ2-2	NA	TRBV5-8	TGTGCCAGCAGCGCTAGCGGGAGGGAAACCGGGGAGCTGTTTTTT	CASSASGRETGELFF
NA	15	TRBJ2-6	NA	TRBV5-1	TGCGCCAGCAGCCCGGACAGCTCTGGGGCCAACGTCCTGACTTTC	CASSPDSSGANVLTF
NA	13	TRBJ1-4	NA	TRBV5-6	TGTGCCAGCAGCCGGAGGAGATCCGAAAAACTGTTTTTT	CASSRRRSEKLFF
NA	14	TRBJ1-2	NA	TRBV7-9	TGTGCCAGCAGCTTAGGAACTGGACAGTTAGGCTACACCTTC	CASSLGTGQLGYTF
NA	14	TRBJ2-3	NA	TRBV2	TGTGCCAGCAGTTCCGGCAGGGCAACAGATACGCAGTATTTT	CASSSGRATDTQYF
NA	15	TRBJ1-6	once	TRBV6-5	TGTGCCAGCAGTTACGCCCCAGAAAATAATTCACCCCTCCACTTT	CASSYAPENNSPLHF
NA	15	TRBJ1-6	NA	TRBV5-1	TGCGCCAGCAGCGAGCGTCAGGGGTTTAGTTCACCCCTCCACTTT	CASSERQGFSSPLHF
NA	13	TRBJ1-1	NA	TRBV30	TGTGCCTGGAGTCCCCGATCTCAGGGTCAAGCTTTCTTT	CAWSPRSQGQAFF
NA	15	TRBJ1-3	NA	TRBV27	TGTGCCAGCAGTCTTACAGGGTACTCTGGAAACACCATATATTTT	CASSLTGYSGNTIYF
TRBD1	16	TRBJ1-1	NA	TRBV10-3	TGTGCCATCAGTGAGTTTATACAGGGGGCGCGGGCTGAAGCTTTCTTT	CAISEFIQGARAEAFF
TRBD1	14	TRBJ1-2	once	TRBV5-1	TGCGCCAGCAGCTTAGGACAGGCCTACTATGACTACACCTTC	CASSLGQAYYDYTF
TRBD1	15	TRBJ2-7	NA	TRBV5-4	TGTGCCAGCAGCACCTGGGACAGGGTCACCTACGAGCAGTACTTC	CASSTWDRVTYEQYF
NA	14	TRBJ2-7	NA	TRBV11-2	TGTGCCAGCAGCTTATTCGGGAGCTCCTACGAGCAGTACTTC	CASSLFGSSYEQYF
NA	14	TRBJ1-1	NA	TRBV19	TGTGCCAGTAGTATTCGGGGGGCGGACACTGAAGCTTTCTTT	CASSIRGADTEAFF
NA	14	TRBJ2-2	once	TRBV6-5	TGTGCCAGCAGTTGGTCAGGGGTCACCGGGGAGCTGTTTTTT	CASSWSGVTGELFF
TRBD2	15	TRBJ2-5	NA	TRBV7-3	TGTGCCAGCAGCTTAACGGCTAGCGGGGGAGAGACCCAGTACTTC	CASSLTASGGETQYF
NA	14	TRBJ1-2	NA	TRBV10-3	TGTGCCATCAGTGAATCTGCGTCCTACTATGGCTACACCTTC	CAISESASYYGYTF
TRBD1	14	TRBJ1-4	once	TRBV7-9	TGTGCCAGCAGCTTGGGCCAGGGGGAGGAAAAACTGTTTTTT	CASSLGQGEEKLFF
NA	15	TRBJ2-1	once	TRBV9	TGTGCCAGCAGCGCCGACTGGAGCTCCTACAATGAGCAGTTCTTC	CASSADWSSYNEQFF
TRBD1	17	TRBJ2-1	NA	TRBV11-2	TGTGCCAGCAGCTTAGCCCGAGGACAGGGACGCGGGGATGAGCAGTTCTTC	CASSLARGQGRGDEQFF
TRBD1	14	TRBJ2-5	NA	TRBV19	TGTGCCAGTAGTATGACAGGGCGACAAGAGACCCAGTACTTC	CASSMTGRQETQYF
TRBD2	15	TRBJ2-5	NA	TRBV7-2	TGTGCCAGCAGCGCAACCGGGACTAGATTAGAGACCCAGTACTTC	CASSATGTRLETQYF